The present T cell receptor beta chain was sequenced within a study of technical replicates of blood from four donors. Clones were sequenced by immunoSEQ multiplex PCR, and TCRdb holds only the in-frame ones, with some missing. In the table there are around 97,000 clones, approximately 95% of which are singletons. The CDR3 sequence is 13 residues long. V gave up 4 bases and J gave up 5 bases, with 10 bases separating them. The germline V gene has CDR1 SGHRS and CDR2 YFSETQ. This TCR came from a human donor in good health. This chain links TRBV5-1 with TRBJ1-5; D perhaps matches TRBD1 (5 bases). Sequencing input: T cells isolated from PBMCs. The CDR3 loop reads CASSAQGDQPQHF. The CDR3 nucleotides are TGCGCCAGCAGCGCCCAGGGCGATCAGCCCCAGCATTTT.